This record looks at one TCR beta chain sequence and its context. The antigen remains unidentified. Starting from genomic DNA, TCR beta CDR3 was amplified through two-round multiplex PCR. With primers specific to each TRBV and TRBJ gene, the first-round PCR was performed. TCRdb independently ran MiXCR on the multiplex PCR reads; one entry per CDR3 protein. The sample has over 15,000 distinct CDR3 sequences; 50% are singletons. The CDR3 runs to 14 residues. Germline-derived CDR1 and CDR2 are MDHEN and SYDVKM. V lost 3 bases and J 4 bases, leaving 12 bases between the germline ends. Two sampling time points were used, and roughly 6.1 milliliters of peripheral blood were drawn at each. This sample is part of a study of prognosis after radiotherapy for stage I lung cancer. Study-wide context: After radiotherapy, some 14 showed no significant progression while a few developed distant metastases (median approximately 7 months). General study findings and limits: The way patients used TRBV and TRBJ genes reportedly differed depending on whether they had metastases. Unique TCR clone counts dropped after stereotactic body radiation therapy, from a median of roughly 9,900 to 7,200.

The sample consisted of PBMCs, taken before or after stereotactic body radiation therapy (not recorded which). This TCR was recovered from a donor aged 50 or older with non-small cell lung cancer. V is TRBV28 and J is TRBJ1-2; possible D gene TRBD1, 5 bases. In DNA form, the CDR3 reads TGTGCCAGCAGTTTTTCGGGGACCGGCTATGGCTACACCTTC. It encodes CASSFSGTGYGYTF.